The entry that follows covers one T cell receptor (beta chain) sequence. No antigen is known for it. These data belong to a study of metastatic and nonmetastatic thyroid tumors. Study overall: Across blood and tumor or nodule tissue, repertoires from malignant and benign thyroid patients were compared with one another. Whole-study results and caveats: Compared with benign nodules, malignant thyroid tumors were reported to have significantly higher TCR beta diversity in both blood and tumor.

Per the authors' pipeline: CDR3 was compared across clinicopathological groups, and the resulting differences were used to build a distant-metastasis classifier for papillary thyroid cancer. TCRdb re-called clones from the PCR reads using MiXCR. It is TCRdb's table, rather than the study itself, that gives the V and J calls and clone size. The sample yields fewer than 40,000 clones, about 33% seen once. Trimming pared 6 bases from V and 2 bases from J, leaving 15 bases between. The germline V gene encodes CDR1 DFQATT and CDR2 SNEGSKA (reference sequence). The CDR3 is made up of 14 amino acids. Treatment of any kind had been given to no patient before thyroid surgery.

The TCR originated in a female donor with papillary thyroid cancer or a benign thyroid nodule (not recorded which). Some clones in this sample may be carry-over from other donors' samples. Input material: tumor tissue. The chain couples TRBV20-1 to TRBJ2-3, with D perhaps being TRBD1 or TRBD2 (5 bases each). The CDR3 region is CSARPGTNTDTQYF. CDR3 nucleotides: TGCAGTGCCAGACCCGGGACCAACACAGATACGCAGTATTTT.